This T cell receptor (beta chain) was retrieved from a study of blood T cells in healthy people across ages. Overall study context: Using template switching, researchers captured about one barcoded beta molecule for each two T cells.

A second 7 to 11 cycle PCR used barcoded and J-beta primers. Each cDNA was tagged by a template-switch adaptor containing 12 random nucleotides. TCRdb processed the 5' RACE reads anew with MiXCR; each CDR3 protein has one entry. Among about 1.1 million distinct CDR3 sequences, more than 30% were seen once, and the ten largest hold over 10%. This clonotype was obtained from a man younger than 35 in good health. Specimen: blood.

The CDR3 DNA follows: TGTGCCAGCGCTCAAGGTGGCAGGAGCAATCTTCAGCCCCAGCATTTT. Its protein is CASAQGGRSNLQPQHF. This chain uses TRBV28 with TRBJ1-5; D uncertain. Germline V CDR1 and CDR2: MDHEN, SYDVKM. V shed 8 bases and J shed 6 bases, with 23 bases lying between them. CDR3 length: 16 amino acids.